A few counts support the clone carrying this T cell receptor beta chain. Its antigen is not known. The sample belongs to a study of cytomegalovirus exposure and HLA in healthy donors. Overall study: Counted in an early data release were roughly 81 million unique TCRs from HLA-typed donors. Overall study findings and caveats: As was reported, the classifier diagnosed cytomegalovirus status with high specificity and sensitivity. TCR beta sequences reportedly predicted most subjects' HLA-A and HLA-B alleles accurately. Follow-up analysis later connected one missense variant in DCLRE1C with trimming of TCR beta V- and J-genes.

The CDR3 runs to 15 residues. Vbeta (60) and Jbeta (13) primers were used in the PCR. Here immunoSEQ multiplex PCR was the method, and the copy in TCRdb shows in-frame clones only, minus some. This sample has 110,000 or so clones; over 60% occur once, and the top ten carry 9.5% to 13%. The chain uses TRBV21-1 and TRBJ2-1; TRBD1, the table's D call, was not compared with the DNA. TRBV21-1 is recorded as a pseudogene. This receptor was taken from a middle-aged man in good health and CMV-seropositive. The sequenced material came from PBMCs. The CDR3 protein is CASDNKDRGGNEQFF. CDR3 sequence (DNA): TGTGCCAGCGATAACAAGGACAGGGGAGGCAATGAGCAGTTCTTC.